This TCR beta chain was identified during a study of T cells after yellow fever vaccination. Overall study: Low-cell-number fractions were prepared with SMART-Seq v4 Ultra Low Input.

Study conclusions and caveats: Contamination of FACS-sorted repertoires by abundant clonotypes from the bulk population could occur.

This clonotype appeared many times. The antigen is unknown. Synthesis of TCR cDNA relied on 5'RACE template switching, which attached a universal primer site and UMIs. TCRdb reprocessed the 5' RACE reads via MiXCR and lists one record per CDR3 protein. The sample has about 150,000 distinct CDR3 sequences; roughly 6.7% are singletons. The V gene's germline CDR1 is SGHVS and CDR2 FNYEAQ. The J segment lost 6 bases and the V segment lost 8 bases, leaving 8 bases of the junction unmatched. This CDR3 is built from 13 residues. The source of this sequence is a man aged 30 to 45 who received the YFV17D yellow fever vaccine. The V and J genes are TRBV7-6 and TRBJ1-1, with 8 bases fitting TRBD1. The starting material was CD4+ T cells sorted from PBMCs, obtained 10 days after the yellow fever booster vaccination. CDR3 loop: CASGGQGGPEAFF. CDR3 nucleotides: TGTGCCAGCGGAGGACAGGGCGGCCCTGAAGCTTTCTTT.